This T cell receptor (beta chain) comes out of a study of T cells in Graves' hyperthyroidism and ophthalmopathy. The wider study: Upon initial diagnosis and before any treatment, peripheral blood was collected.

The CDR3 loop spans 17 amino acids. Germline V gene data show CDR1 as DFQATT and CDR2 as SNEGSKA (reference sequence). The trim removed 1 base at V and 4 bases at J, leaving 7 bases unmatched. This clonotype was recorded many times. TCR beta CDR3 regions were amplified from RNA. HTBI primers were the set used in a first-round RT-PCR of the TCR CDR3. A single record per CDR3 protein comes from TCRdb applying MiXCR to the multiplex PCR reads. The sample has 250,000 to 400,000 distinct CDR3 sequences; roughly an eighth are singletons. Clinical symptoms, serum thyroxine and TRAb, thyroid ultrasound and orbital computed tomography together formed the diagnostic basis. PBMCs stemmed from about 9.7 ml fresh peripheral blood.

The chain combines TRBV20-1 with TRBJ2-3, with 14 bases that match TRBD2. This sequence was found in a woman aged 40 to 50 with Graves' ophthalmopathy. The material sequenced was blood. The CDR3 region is CSARVPGLAGGADTQYF. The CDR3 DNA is TGCAGTGCTAGAGTCCCTGGACTAGCGGGAGGAGCAGATACGCAGTATTTT.